Following are 24 T cell receptor beta chains from one sample sequenced in a study of T-cell memory formation after mild COVID-19. Each CDR3 protein gets one entry after TCRdb re-called the 5' RACE reads with MiXCR. The data hold 450,000 or so distinct CDR3 sequences, with roughly 25% observed a single time. Sequenced sample: PBMCs or a T cell subset sorted from them (not recorded which). The receptor set was obtained from an adult woman who had mild COVID-19 (a few samples of this study predate the infection). Cell type and time point are not known.

The CDR3 loop is CASRKLAGQSNTGELFF. The CDR3, as DNA: TGTGCCAGCAGGAAATTAGCGGGACAATCGAACACCGGGGAGCTGTTTTTT. The V and J genes are TRBV5-5 and TRBJ2-2; 8 bases line up with TRBD2. Germline values: CDR1 SGHKS, CDR2 YYEKEE (reference sequence). Trimming cost V 5 bases and J 0 bases; bases outside gene matches: 9. This CDR3 comprises 17 residues. Together with reference TRBV5-5 and TRBJ2-2, the CDR3 gives the full variable domain: DAGVTQSPTHLIKTRGQQVTLRCSPISGHKSVSWYQQVLGQGPQFIFQYYEKEERGRGNFPDRFSARQFPNYSSELNVNALLLGDSALYLCASRKLAGQSNTGELFFGEGSRLTVL.

The V gene is TRBV4-1, the J gene TRBJ2-2, with no clear D. V lost 0 bases and J 11 bases, leaving 13 bases between the germline ends. The CDR3 length is 14 residues. Germline CDR1 and CDR2: MGHRA and YSYEKL. The CDR3 loop reads CASSQDLAVGELFF. The CDR3, as DNA: TGCGCCAGCAGCCAAGATTTGGCAGTCGGTGAGCTGTTTTTT.

This clonotype occurred a few times. The chain has TRBV2 and TRBJ1-5; no definite D call. CDR1 is SNHLY, CDR2 FYNNEI, per germline. The CDR3 loop spans 13 amino acids. V was pared by 3 bases and J by 4 bases, with 7 bases between. The CDR3, as DNA: TGTGCCAGCAGTGAGTACGGTAATCAGCCCCAGCATTTT. Protein product: CASSEYGNQPQHF.

Only a few counts were recorded for this clonotype. The rearrangement joins TRBV5-1 to TRBJ1-1; maybe TRBD1 (6 bases). The CDR3 length is 15 residues. Trimming left V 3 bases short and J 4 bases short, with 16 bases between. The germline CDR1 and CDR2 sequences are SGHRS and YFSETQ. The CDR3 region has the DNA TGCGCCAGCAGCTCCGACAGGCCCCAATCCACTGAAGCTTTCTTT. Encoded protein: CASSSDRPQSTEAFF. The full variable domain, its missing parts supplied by reference TRBV5-1 and TRBJ1-1, is KAGVTQTPRYLIKTRGQQVTLSCSPISGHRSVSWYQQTPGQGLQFLFEYFSETQRNKGNFPGRFSGRQFSNSRSEMNVSTLELGDSALYLCASSSDRPQSTEAFFGQGTRLTVV.

This clonotype was counted between two and nine times. The gene calls are TRBV24-1 and TRBJ1-6; TRBD1 matches at 9 bases. The germline V gene has CDR1 KGHDR and CDR2 SFDVKD. The V segment lost 10 bases and the J segment 7 bases; nucleotides outside the gene matches: 4. The CDR3 has 13 amino acids. CDR3 amino acids: CATRDRANSPLHF. Here the CDR3 DNA reads TGTGCCACACGGGACAGGGCGAATTCACCCCTCCACTTT.

In its sample, this clonotype was seen a few times. The rearrangement links TRBV4-2 to TRBJ2-3; the D is unclear. Deletions cut 4 bases from V and 5 bases from J, with 25 bases between. The CDR3 contains 18 residues. Germline-derived CDR1 and CDR2 are LGHNA and YNFKEQ. Here the CDR3 DNA reads TGTGCCAGCAGCCGGTCAGCTTCCCGATCCCTCCCCGGAGATACGCAGTATTTT. The encoded protein is CASSRSASRSLPGDTQYF.

This chain uses TRBV5-6 with TRBJ2-7; D perhaps matches TRBD1 (6 bases). There are 12 residues in the CDR3. Germline V gene lookup returns CDR1 SGHDT and CDR2 YYEEEE. V lost 3 bases, J lost 6 bases, and 10 bases lay in between. The CDR3 sequence: CASSWGPGEQYF. In nucleotides, the CDR3 is TGTGCCAGCAGCTGGGGGCCGGGCGAGCAGTACTTC. The entire variable domain, with the rest obtained from reference TRBV5-6 and TRBJ2-7, is as follows: DAGVTQSPTHLIKTRGQQVTLRCSPKSGHDTVSWYQQALGQGPQFIFQYYEEEERQRGNFPDRFSGHQFPNYSSELNVNALLLGDSALYLCASSWGPGEQYFGPGTRLTVT.

The chain carries TRBV12-3 or TRBV12-4 and TRBJ2-7, with D possibly being TRBD1 or TRBD2 (5 bases each). V was clipped by 2 bases and J by 3 bases, with 17 bases between them. The CDR3 is made up of 16 amino acids. The CDR3 region has the DNA TGTGCCAGCAGTTTAAAGGGCGGTTTTGGGGGCTACGAGCAGTACTTC. Its translation: CASSLKGGFGGYEQYF.

This chain uses TRBV25-1 with TRBJ2-1; 13 bases are a match to TRBD2. The CDR3 extends over 16 amino acids. Trimming took 2 bases from V and 8 from J; bases not matched to a gene: 6. CDR1 MGHDK and CDR2 SYGVNS come from the germline V gene. The CDR3 reads CASSEDGLAGVDEQFF. In DNA form, the CDR3 reads TGTGCCAGCAGTGAAGATGGACTAGCGGGAGTCGATGAGCAGTTCTTC.

This clonotype showed up just a few times. This chain links TRBV7-9 with TRBJ2-7; possibly TRBD1 for D (5 bases). Germline values: CDR1 SEHNR, CDR2 FQNEAQ (reference sequence). The CDR3 extends over 14 amino acids. Trimming removed 3 bases at V and 0 bases at J, with 9 bases between. CDR3 protein: CASSLLDNSYEQYF. The CDR3 DNA sequence: TGTGCCAGCAGCTTGTTGGACAACTCCTACGAGCAGTACTTC.

The chain uses TRBV24-1 and TRBJ1-5; D gene uncertain. This CDR3 comprises 13 residues. Germline V gene lookup returns CDR1 KGHDR and CDR2 SFDVKD. V shed 3 bases and J shed 11 bases, with 13 bases lying between them. CDR3 bases: TGTGCCACCAGTGATAAAGTAAACTTCACCCAGCATTTT. Its protein is CATSDKVNFTQHF.

The chain joins TRBV20-1 to TRBJ1-2; the D gene is possibly TRBD1 (5 bases). V was shortened by 3 bases and J by 2 bases, with 10 bases between the two germline ends. The CDR3 sequence is 13 residues long. Germline V gene sequence: CDR1 DFQATT, CDR2 SNEGSKA (reference sequence). The CDR3 DNA reads as TGCAGTGCTAGTAACGACAGAAACTATGGCTACACCTTC. Amino acids: CSASNDRNYGYTF.

The V and J genes are TRBV4-1 and TRBJ1-4; weak D call: TRBD1 (5 bases). Germline CDR1 is MGHRA and CDR2 is YSYEKL. This CDR3 contains 15 residues. V shed 1 base and J shed 1 base, with 7 bases lying between them. CDR3 DNA: TGCGCCAGCAGCCAAGCAGGGAGAACTAATGAAAAACTGTTTTTT. Its translation is CASSQAGRTNEKLFF.

The chain is built from TRBV19 and TRBJ2-7; a possible D gene is TRBD2 (5 bases). The CDR3 is 15 amino acids. Trimming stripped 1 base from V and 3 bases from J, with 13 bases between. Germline V CDR1 and CDR2: LNHDA, SQIVND (reference sequence). The CDR3 sequence is CASSIGAGPGYEQYF. CDR3 nucleotide sequence: TGTGCCAGTAGTATAGGTGCGGGCCCTGGCTACGAGCAGTACTTC.

V usage is TRBV7-9 and J usage is TRBJ1-1; no clear D gene. V lost 2 bases and J lost 1, with 5 bases in between. The CDR3 is 13 residues long. Germline assignment: CDR1 SEHNR and CDR2 FQNEAQ (reference sequence). The CDR3 DNA reads as TGTGCCAGCAGCTTATATCCGAACACTGAAGCTTTCTTT. Translated, it gives CASSLYPNTEAFF.

This clonotype was seen a handful of times. The chain recombines TRBV5-1 with TRBJ2-2, with no clear D. CDR3 size: 14 residues. The germline V gene has CDR1 SGHRS and CDR2 YFSETQ. The germline V and J ends were trimmed by 1 base and 5 bases, with 9 bases remaining between them. The CDR3 reads CASSLRAETGELFF. The CDR3, as DNA: TGCGCCAGCAGCTTGAGGGCTGAGACCGGGGAGCTGTTTTTT.

This clonotype was counted between two and nine times. This chain connects TRBV12-3 or TRBV12-4 to TRBJ2-6; D is tentatively TRBD1 or TRBD2 (5 bases each). The ends were cut back, 3 bases at V and 3 bases at J, with 9 bases in the middle. The CDR3 spans 15 residues. The CDR3: CASSFGGGGANVLTF. The CDR3 nucleotides read TGTGCCAGCAGTTTTGGGGGTGGTGGGGCCAACGTCCTGACTTTC.

This clonotype was detected only once. The DNA for the CDR3 is TGTGCCACCAGTGATCCCCGGGACAGAGCCTACGAGCAGTACTTC. As protein: CATSDPRDRAYEQYF. J is TRBJ2-7 and V is TRBV24-1; 7 bases align to TRBD1. Trimming cost V 3 bases and J 2 bases; bases outside gene matches: 6. Germline CDR1 is KGHDR and CDR2 is SFDVKD. The CDR3 runs to 15 residues.

The chain couples TRBV5-1 to TRBJ1-1, with D possibly TRBD1 on 6 matching bases. Germline CDR1 and CDR2: SGHRS and YFSETQ. Trimming shortened V by 0 bases and J by 7 bases, and 19 bases separated the two germline ends. This CDR3 comprises 16 residues. This CDR3 reads CASSLGNYREGDEAFF. The CDR3 DNA follows: TGCGCCAGCAGCTTGGGGAATTACAGGGAAGGAGATGAAGCTTTCTTT.

The chain links TRBV27 to TRBJ1-1; D possibly corresponds to TRBD1 (6 bases). From germline, CDR1 is MNHEY and CDR2 SMNVEV (reference sequence). This CDR3 has 13 residues. Trimming removed 7 bases from V and 7 bases from J, with 16 bases in between. For the CDR3, the DNA is TGTGCCAGCACGGGGGGCTTTGGCAGTGAAGCTTTCTTT. It specifies CASTGGFGSEAFF.

This clonotype came up a few times. The chain carries TRBV20-1 and TRBJ2-2; D perhaps matches TRBD1 (7 bases). With 5 bases removed from V and 2 bases from J, the gap between germline ends came to 12 bases. The germline gives CDR1 DFQATT, CDR2 SNEGSKA (reference sequence). The CDR3 covers 14 residues. CDR3 sequence: CSAAGQRNTGELFF. CDR3 DNA: TGCAGTGCTGCGGGACAGCGAAACACCGGGGAGCTGTTTTTT.

The V and J genes are TRBV5-1 and TRBJ2-5, with D perhaps matching TRBD1 or TRBD2 (6 bases each). The CDR3 spans 17 residues. Germline CDR1 is SGHRS and CDR2 is YFSETQ. V dropped 0 bases and J dropped 1 base, with 16 bases sitting between them. CDR3 sequence reads: CASSLEPGATSQETQYF. DNA for the CDR3: TGCGCCAGCAGCTTGGAACCGGGGGCGACCTCCCAAGAGACCCAGTACTTC.

This clonotype was picked up a small number of times. The chain couples TRBV15 to TRBJ2-1; 11 nucleotides align to TRBD2. CDR1 is LNHNV and CDR2 is YYDKDF in the germline V gene (reference sequence). This CDR3 is built from 15 residues. With 0 bases clipped from V and 5 bases from J, the junction kept 0 bases outside the gene matches. CDR3 nucleotide sequence: TGTGCCACCAGCAGAGAGGGACTAGCGGACAATGAGCAGTTCTTC. Translating gives CATSREGLADNEQFF.

The chain carries TRBV7-6 and TRBJ2-1; D call uncertain. Germline loops: CDR1 SGHVS, CDR2 FNYEAQ. This CDR3 has 16 amino acids. Deletions cut 1 base from V and 0 bases from J, with 10 bases between. In DNA, the CDR3 is TGTGCCAGCAGCTTAGGCGCGGCAAGCTCCTACAATGAGCAGTTCTTC. As protein: CASSLGAASSYNEQFF.